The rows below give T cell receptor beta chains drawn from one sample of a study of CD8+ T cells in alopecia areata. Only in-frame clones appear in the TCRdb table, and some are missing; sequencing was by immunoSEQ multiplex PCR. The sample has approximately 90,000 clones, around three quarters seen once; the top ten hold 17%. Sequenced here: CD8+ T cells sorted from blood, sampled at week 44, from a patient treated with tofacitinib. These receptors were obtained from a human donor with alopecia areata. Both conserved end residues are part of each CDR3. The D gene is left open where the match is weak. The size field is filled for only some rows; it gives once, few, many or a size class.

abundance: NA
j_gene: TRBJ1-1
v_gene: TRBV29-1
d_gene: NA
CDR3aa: CSVEGGELNTEAFF
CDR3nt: TGCAGCGTTGAAGGGGGTGAGTTGAACACTGAAGCTTTCTTT

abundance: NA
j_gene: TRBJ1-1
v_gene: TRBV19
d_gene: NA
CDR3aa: CASAIGTNTEAFF
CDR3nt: TGTGCCAGTGCCATAGGCACGAACACTGAAGCTTTCTTT

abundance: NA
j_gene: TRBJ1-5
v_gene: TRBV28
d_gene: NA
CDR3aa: CASSLLSSPQHF
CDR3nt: TGTGCCAGCAGTTTATTGTCGTCCCCCCAGCATTTT

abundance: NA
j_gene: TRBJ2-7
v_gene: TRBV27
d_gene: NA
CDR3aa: CASSPGGAGGSYEQYF
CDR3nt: TGTGCCAGCAGTCCGGGGGGCGCGGGTGGTTCCTACGAGCAGTACTTC

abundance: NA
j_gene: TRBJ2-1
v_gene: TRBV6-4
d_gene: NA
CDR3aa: CASSDRSGNEQFF
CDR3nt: TGTGCCAGCTCCGACAGGTCGGGAAATGAGCAGTTCTTC

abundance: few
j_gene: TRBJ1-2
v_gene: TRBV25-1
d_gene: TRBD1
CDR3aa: CASGQGAGGYTF
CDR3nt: TGTGCCAGCGGACAGGGGGCCGGCGGCTACACCTTC

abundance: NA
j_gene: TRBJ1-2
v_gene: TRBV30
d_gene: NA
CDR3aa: CAWALGLGGEGYTF
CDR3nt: TGTGCCTGGGCACTCGGCCTTGGGGGAGAGGGCTACACCTTC

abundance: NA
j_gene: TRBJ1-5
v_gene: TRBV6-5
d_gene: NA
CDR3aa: CASSPPGGQPQHF
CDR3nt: TGTGCCAGCAGTCCGCCGGGCGGGCAGCCCCAGCATTTT

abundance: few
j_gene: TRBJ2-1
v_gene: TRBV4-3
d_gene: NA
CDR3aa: CASSHDREDEQFF
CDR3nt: TGCGCCAGCAGCCACGACAGGGAGGATGAGCAGTTCTTC

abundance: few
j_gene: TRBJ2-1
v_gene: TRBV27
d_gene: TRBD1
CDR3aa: CASSPRTGGTYNEQFF
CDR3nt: TGTGCCAGCAGTCCGAGGACAGGGGGAACCTACAATGAGCAGTTCTTC

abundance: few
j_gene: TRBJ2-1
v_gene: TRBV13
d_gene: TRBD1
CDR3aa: CASSTRDSRHNEQFF
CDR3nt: TGTGCCAGCAGTACCCGGGACAGCCGACACAATGAGCAGTTCTTC

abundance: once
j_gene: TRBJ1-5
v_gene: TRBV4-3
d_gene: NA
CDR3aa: CASSQDLNQPQHF
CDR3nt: TGCGCCAGCAGCCAAGATCTGAATCAGCCCCAGCATTTT

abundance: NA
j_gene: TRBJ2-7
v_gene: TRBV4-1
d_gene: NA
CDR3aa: CASSQDVLGGPYEQYF
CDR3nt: TGCGCCAGCAGCCAAGATGTCTTGGGGGGCCCCTACGAGCAGTACTTC

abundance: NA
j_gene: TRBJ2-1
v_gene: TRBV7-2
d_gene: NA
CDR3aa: CASSLARAIPNEQFF
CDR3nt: TGTGCCAGCAGCTTAGCGAGGGCTATACCCAATGAGCAGTTCTTC

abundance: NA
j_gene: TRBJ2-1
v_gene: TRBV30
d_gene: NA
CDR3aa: CAWIQVGSSYNEQFF
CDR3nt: TGTGCCTGGATACAAGTCGGGAGCTCCTACAATGAGCAGTTCTTC

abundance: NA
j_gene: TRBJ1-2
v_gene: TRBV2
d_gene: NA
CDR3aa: CASSEYGGGDYGYTF
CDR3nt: TGTGCCAGCAGTGAATATGGTGGAGGGGACTATGGCTACACCTTC

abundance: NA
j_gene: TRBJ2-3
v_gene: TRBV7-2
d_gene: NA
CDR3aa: CASSPTRADTQYF
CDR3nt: TGTGCCAGCAGTCCCACTAGGGCAGATACGCAGTATTTT

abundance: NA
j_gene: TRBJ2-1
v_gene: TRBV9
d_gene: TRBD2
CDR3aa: CASSASGGLGNEQFF
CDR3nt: TGTGCCAGCAGCGCTAGCGGGGGCCTGGGTAATGAGCAGTTCTTC

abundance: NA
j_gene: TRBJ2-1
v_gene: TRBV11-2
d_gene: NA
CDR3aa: CASSLVLGGARNEQFF
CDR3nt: TGTGCCAGCAGCTTAGTATTGGGGGGGGCGCGTAATGAGCAGTTCTTC

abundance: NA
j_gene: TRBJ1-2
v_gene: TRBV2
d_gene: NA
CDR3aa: CASSDLLGTPGNYGYTF
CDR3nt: TGTGCCAGCAGTGACCTATTGGGAACACCCGGAAACTATGGCTACACCTTC

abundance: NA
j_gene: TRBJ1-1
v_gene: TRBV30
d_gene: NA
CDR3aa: CAWRVTQNTEAFF
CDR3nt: TGTGCCTGGAGGGTAACCCAGAACACTGAAGCTTTCTTT

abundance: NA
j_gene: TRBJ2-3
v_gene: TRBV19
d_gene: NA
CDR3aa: CASSMRDTDDTQYF
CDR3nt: TGTGCCAGTAGTATGAGGGATACAGATGATACGCAGTATTTT

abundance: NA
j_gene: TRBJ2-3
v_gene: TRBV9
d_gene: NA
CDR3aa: CASSSQGDTQYF
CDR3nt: TGTGCCAGCAGCTCACAGGGAGATACGCAGTATTTT

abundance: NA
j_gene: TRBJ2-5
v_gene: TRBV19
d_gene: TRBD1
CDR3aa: CASSIVGQKRQETQYF
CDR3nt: TGTGCCAGTAGTATAGTGGGACAGAAGCGTCAAGAGACCCAGTACTTC

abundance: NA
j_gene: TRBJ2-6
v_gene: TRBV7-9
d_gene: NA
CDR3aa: CASSYTDADSGANVLTF
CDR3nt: TGTGCCAGCAGCTATACCGACGCTGACTCTGGGGCCAACGTCCTGACTTTC

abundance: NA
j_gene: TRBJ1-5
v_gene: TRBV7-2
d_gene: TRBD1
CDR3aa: CASSDWTGKSQPQHF
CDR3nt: TGTGCCAGCAGCGATTGGACAGGGAAGAGCCAGCCCCAGCATTTT

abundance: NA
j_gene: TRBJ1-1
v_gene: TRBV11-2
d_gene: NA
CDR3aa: CASSFPRGEKSEAFF
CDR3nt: TGTGCCAGCAGCTTCCCGAGGGGAGAGAAATCTGAAGCTTTCTTT

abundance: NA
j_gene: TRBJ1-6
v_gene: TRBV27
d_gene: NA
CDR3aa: CASSDHSSLHF
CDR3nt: TGTGCCAGCAGTGATCACAGCAGTCTCCACTTT

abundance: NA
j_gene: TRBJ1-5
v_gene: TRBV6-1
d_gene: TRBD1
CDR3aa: CASTLGTVNQPQHF
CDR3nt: TGTGCCAGCACTCTAGGGACAGTAAATCAGCCCCAGCATTTT

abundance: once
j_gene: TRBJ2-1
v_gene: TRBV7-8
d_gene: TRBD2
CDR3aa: CASSPTSESYNEQFF
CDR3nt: TGTGCCAGCAGCCCCACTAGCGAATCCTACAATGAGCAGTTCTTC

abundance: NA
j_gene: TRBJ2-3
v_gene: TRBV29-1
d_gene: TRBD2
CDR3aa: CSVLLAGGSSSTDTQYF
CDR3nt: TGCAGCGTTTTACTAGCGGGGGGGTCCTCTAGCACAGATACGCAGTATTTT

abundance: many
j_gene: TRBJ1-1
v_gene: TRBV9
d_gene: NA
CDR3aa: CASSGTDDTEAFF
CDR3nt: TGTGCCAGCAGTGGGACGGACGACACTGAAGCTTTCTTT

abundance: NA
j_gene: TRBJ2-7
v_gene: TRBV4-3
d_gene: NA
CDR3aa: CASSQDGLAMEQYF
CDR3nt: TGCGCCAGCAGCCAAGACGGTTTGGCTATGGAGCAGTACTTC

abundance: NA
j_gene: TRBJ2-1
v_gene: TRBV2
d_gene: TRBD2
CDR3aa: CASSEVVAGENEQFF
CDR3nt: TGTGCCAGCAGTGAAGTGGTGGCGGGGGAAAATGAGCAGTTCTTC

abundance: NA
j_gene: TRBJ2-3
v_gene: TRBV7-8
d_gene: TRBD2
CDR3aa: CASGLAGVTDTQYF
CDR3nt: TGTGCCAGCGGCCTAGCGGGAGTCACAGATACGCAGTATTTT

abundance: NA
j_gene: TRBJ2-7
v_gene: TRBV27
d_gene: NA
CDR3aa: CASSLRTSPLEQYF
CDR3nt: TGTGCCAGCAGTTTAAGGACGTCCCCCCTCGAGCAGTACTTC

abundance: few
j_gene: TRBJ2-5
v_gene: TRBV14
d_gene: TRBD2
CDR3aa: CASSQPSGGRSQETQYF
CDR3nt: TGTGCCAGCAGCCAACCTAGCGGGGGGCGCTCTCAAGAGACCCAGTACTTC

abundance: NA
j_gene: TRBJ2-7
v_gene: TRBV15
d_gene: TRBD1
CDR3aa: CATSRDRDREYEQYF
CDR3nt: TGTGCCACCAGCAGAGACCGGGACAGGGAGTACGAGCAGTACTTC

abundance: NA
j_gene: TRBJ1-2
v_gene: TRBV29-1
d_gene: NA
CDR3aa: CSVDPLTETINYGYTF
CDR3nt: TGCAGCGTTGATCCCCTGACAGAAACGATCAACTATGGCTACACCTTC

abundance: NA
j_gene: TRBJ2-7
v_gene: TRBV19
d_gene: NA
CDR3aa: CASSSVGGYEQYF
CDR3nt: TGTGCCAGTAGTTCGGTTGGGGGCTACGAGCAGTACTTC

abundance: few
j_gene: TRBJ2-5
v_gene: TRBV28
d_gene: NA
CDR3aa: CASSSDRETAWETQYF
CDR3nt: TGTGCCAGCAGTTCTGACCGGGAAACCGCGTGGGAGACCCAGTACTTC

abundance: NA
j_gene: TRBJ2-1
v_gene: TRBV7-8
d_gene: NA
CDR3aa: CASSRGNEQFF
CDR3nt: TGTGCCAGCAGCCGGGGCAATGAGCAGTTCTTC

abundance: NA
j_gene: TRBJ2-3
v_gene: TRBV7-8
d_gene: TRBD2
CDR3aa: CASNPGLAGGRTEGDTQYF
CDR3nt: TGTGCCAGCAACCCGGGACTAGCGGGGGGGCGAACCGAAGGAGATACGCAGTATTTT

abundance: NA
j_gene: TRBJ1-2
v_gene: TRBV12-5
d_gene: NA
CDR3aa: CASGPDPNYGYTF
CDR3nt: TGTGCTAGTGGTCCTGACCCAAACTATGGCTACACCTTC

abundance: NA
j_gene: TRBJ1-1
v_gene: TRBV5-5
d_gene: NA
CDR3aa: CASSLGDTEAFF
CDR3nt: TGTGCCAGCAGCCTGGGGGACACTGAAGCTTTCTTT

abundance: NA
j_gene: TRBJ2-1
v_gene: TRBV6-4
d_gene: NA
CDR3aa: CASSDSLYNEQFF
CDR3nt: TGTGCCAGCAGTGATTCCCTATACAATGAGCAGTTCTTC

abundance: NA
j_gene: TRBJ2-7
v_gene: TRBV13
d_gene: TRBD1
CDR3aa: CASSPRDSSYEQYF
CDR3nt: TGTGCCAGCAGCCCCAGGGACAGCTCCTACGAGCAGTACTTC